Detailed here is one TCR beta chain. This entry belongs to a study of T cell changes during pregnancy in multiple sclerosis. Germline values: CDR1 MNHEY, CDR2 SVGAGI. The CDR3 totals 13 residues. V lost 1 base to trimming and J lost 9 bases; unmatched junction nucleotides: 1. The table came from immunoSEQ multiplex PCR; TCRdb's copy has only in-frame clones and leaves some out. The sample consists of 70,000 or so clones, about nine tenths of them appearing once. This chain uses TRBV6-5 with TRBJ2-3; 10 bases are shared with TRBD2. This TCR came from a female donor with multiple sclerosis, enrolled in a pregnancy study. Here the sequenced sample was peripheral blood, taken in the third trimester of pregnancy. The CDR3 region is CASSYLLAGTQYF. CDR3 nucleotide sequence: TGTGCCAGCAGTTACTTACTAGCGGGAACGCAGTATTTT.